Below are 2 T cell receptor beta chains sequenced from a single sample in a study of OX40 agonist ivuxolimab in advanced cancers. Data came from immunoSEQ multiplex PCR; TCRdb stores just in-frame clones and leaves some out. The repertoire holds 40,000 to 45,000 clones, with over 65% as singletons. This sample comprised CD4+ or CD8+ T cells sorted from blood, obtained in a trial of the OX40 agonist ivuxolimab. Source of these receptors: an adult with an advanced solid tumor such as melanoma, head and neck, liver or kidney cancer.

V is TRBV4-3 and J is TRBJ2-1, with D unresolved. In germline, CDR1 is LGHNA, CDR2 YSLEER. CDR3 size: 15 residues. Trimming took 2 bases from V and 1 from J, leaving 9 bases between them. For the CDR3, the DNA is TGCGCCAGCAGCCAAACACATACTTCCTACAATGAGCAGTTCTTC. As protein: CASSQTHTSYNEQFF.

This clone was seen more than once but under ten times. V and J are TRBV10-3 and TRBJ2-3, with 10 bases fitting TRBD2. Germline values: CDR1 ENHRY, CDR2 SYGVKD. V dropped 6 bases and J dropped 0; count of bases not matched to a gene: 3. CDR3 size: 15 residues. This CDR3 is CAISVAGGSTDTQYF. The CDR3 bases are TGTGCCATCAGCGTAGCGGGGGGAAGCACAGATACGCAGTATTTT.